The 5 T cell receptor beta chains below all came from one sample that was sequenced in a study of T cell clonality in common variable immunodeficiency. The study's findings and limits: Reportedly, TCR beta sequences from common variable immunodeficiency showed fewer deletions and N-nucleotide insertions.

No antigen is known for these receptors. The method was immunoSEQ multiplex PCR; TCRdb's version includes in-frame clones alone and lacks a portion of them. The record shows around 19,000 clones for this sample, with no singletons present. Specimen: peripheral blood mononuclear cells. These TCRs come from a human donor with common variable immunodeficiency.

This clone was observed a handful of times. The observed sequence ends 3 residues before the CDR3 terminus, with the missing tail filled in from the germline J gene. The rearrangement joins TRBV19 to TRBJ2-7; D remains ambiguous. Germline lookup yields CDR1 LNHDA and CDR2 SQIVND (reference sequence). V was cut by 1 base and J by 3 bases, with 10 bases left in between. This CDR3 is 14 amino acids long. The CDR3 bases that were read are TGTGCCAGTAGTATAGGAGGCAGTCACTACGAG. Its translation is CASSIGGSHYE. The CDR3 in full is CASSIGGSHYEQYF.

A few counts support this clone. Sequencing ends 3 residues short of the CDR3 end; the germline J gene provides the rest. The chain recombines TRBV18 with TRBJ1-1; D remains ambiguous. This CDR3 is built from 13 residues. Looked up from germline, CDR1 is KGHSH and CDR2 is LQKENI. Trimming left V 6 bases short and J 1 base short, with 9 bases between. The CDR3 sequence is CASSPSWNTEAFF. The DNA read from the CDR3 is TGTGCCAGCTCGCCAAGCTGGAACACTGAA.

This clone was observed a few times. The read ends 3 residues before the CDR3 terminus; that terminus is restored from the germline J gene. The V gene is TRBV19, the J gene TRBJ2-1; possible D gene TRBD1, 5 bases. Germline assignment: CDR1 LNHDA and CDR2 SQIVND (reference sequence). The CDR3 covers 13 residues. The germline V and J ends were trimmed by 5 bases and 4 bases, with 9 bases remaining between them. CDR3 sequence reads: CASSSPGYNEQFF. CDR3 DNA, as far as it was read: TGTGCCAGTAGTTCCCCAGGGTACAATGAG.

This clone was observed a handful of times. The read ends 3 residues early relative to the CDR3; the germline J gene fills the gap. The chain joins TRBV7-8 to TRBJ1-5, with a tentative D call TRBD1 (5 bases). This CDR3 spans 16 amino acids. CDR1 and CDR2 from the germline V gene are SGHVS and FQNEAQ. Trimming left V 1 base short and J 1 base short, with 11 bases between. The part of the CDR3 DNA that was read is TGTGCCAGCAGCTTAGATAGGGGCTGGAGCAATCAGCCC. This codes for CASSLDRGWSNQP. The entire CDR3 protein reads CASSLDRGWSNQPQHF.

As for this clone: The read gets to within 3 residues of the CDR3 end, and the germline J gene fills in the rest. The chain couples TRBV18 to TRBJ2-3; TRBD1 agrees at 10 bases. The germline CDR1 and CDR2 sequences are KGHSH and LQKENI. The CDR3 is 16 residues long. Trimming took 0 bases from V and 5 from J; bases not matched to a gene: 5. CDR3 amino acids: CASSPPGQGRGDTQYF. The CDR3 DNA, read in part, is TGTGCCAGCTCACCACCGGGACAGGGGCGCGGAGATACG.